Shown below are 25 T cell receptor beta chains from a single sample sequenced in a study of blood T cell repertoires in COVID-19. Some clones are missing from TCRdb's copy, which holds only in-frame ones; the method was immunoSEQ multiplex PCR. The table includes fewer than 350,000 clones, 85% detected once. The sequenced sample consisted of PBMCs or T cells enriched from blood (not recorded which). These receptors originate from a woman aged 50 to 65 who had recovered from COVID-19.

This sequence joins TRBV6-5 and TRBJ2-7, with TRBD2 as a possible D gene (6 bases). In germline, CDR1 is MNHEY, CDR2 SVGAGI. The germline V and J ends were trimmed by 0 bases and 3 bases, with 15 bases remaining between them. The CDR3 contains 16 residues. The CDR3 bases are TGTGCCAGCAGTTACTCCGCGGAGCGGGCCCGCTACGAGCAGTACTTC. This sequence encodes CASSYSAERARYEQYF.

In DNA, the CDR3 is TGTGCCAGCAGTTTACTTGTCCGGACAGGAGAGTCCTATGGCTACACCTTC. It encodes CASSLLVRTGESYGYTF. The gene calls are TRBV28 and TRBJ1-2; 7 nucleotides line up with TRBD1. Trimming at V came to 2 bases and at J to 4 bases, leaving 13 bases not matched to a gene. Germline CDR1 is MDHEN and CDR2 is SYDVKM. This CDR3 is 17 amino acids long.

The chain couples TRBV12-5 to TRBJ2-3; 11 bases are shared with TRBD1. J lost 7 bases, V lost 5 bases, and 11 bases had no gene match. CDR3 length: 16 amino acids. The germline CDR1 and CDR2 sequences are LGHNT and FRNRAP. The CDR3 bases are TGTGCTAGTGGTCCCTCTTGGACAGGGGGCTCCTATACGCAGTATTTT. Translation: CASGPSWTGGSYTQYF.

For this clone: Within the sample, other DNA sequences also encode this same CDR3. The genes are TRBV6-5 and TRBJ2-7; 8 bases agree with TRBD1. The trim removed 2 bases at V and 0 bases at J, leaving 3 bases unmatched. Per the germline V gene, CDR1 is MNHEY and CDR2 is SVGAGI. The CDR3 is 15 residues long. This CDR3 reads CASSYRTGSSYEQYF. The CDR3 coding sequence is TGTGCCAGCAGTTACCGGACAGGGTCCTCCTACGAGCAGTACTTC.

J is TRBJ2-2 and V is TRBV4-1; 7 positions agree with TRBD1. Looked up from germline, CDR1 is MGHRA and CDR2 is YSYEKL. The ends lost 3 bases at V and 6 bases at J; junction bases unmatched: 10. There are 16 residues in the CDR3. The CDR3 bases are TGCGCCAGCAGCCATAGACTGGCGAGGGGGCCCGGGGAGCTGTTTTTT. This gives the protein CASSHRLARGPGELFF.

The V gene is TRBV28, the J gene TRBJ1-2, with no clear D. Germline V gene lookup returns CDR1 MDHEN and CDR2 SYDVKM. The V gene lost 5 bases and the J gene lost 8 bases, with 18 bases spanning the gap. This CDR3 region has 14 residues. In DNA, the CDR3 is TGTGCCAGCAGTACTAGCCCCCTGAGTCGAGGCTACACCTTC. Its protein product is CASSTSPLSRGYTF.

This chain's CDR3 is CASRDQGAIGELFF. The CDR3 bases are TGTGCCAGCAGGGACCAGGGGGCGATCGGGGAGCTGTTTTTT. The rearrangement joins TRBV7-7 to TRBJ2-2; 8 bases match TRBD1. The V gene end was trimmed by 6 bases and the J gene end by 7 bases; junction bases not matched to a gene: 7. This CDR3 has 14 amino acids. Germline V gene lookup returns CDR1 SSHAT and CDR2 FNYEAQ (reference sequence). The full variable domain, its missing parts supplied by reference TRBV7-7 and TRBJ2-2, is GAGVSQSPRYKVTKRGQDVTLRCDPISSHATLYWYQQALGQGPEFLTYFNYEAQPDKSGLPSDRFSAERPEGSISTLTIQRTEQRDSAMYRCASRDQGAIGELFFGEGSRLTVL.

The V gene is TRBV11-3, the J gene TRBJ2-3; 7 nucleotides line up with TRBD2. V lost 1 base and J lost 5; bases outside the gene matches: 0. CDR3 length: 13 residues. Germline V gene lookup returns CDR1 SGHNT and CDR2 YENEEA. The CDR3 DNA reads as TGTGCCAGCAGCTTAGGGGAGGGAGATACGCAGTATTTT. This translates into CASSLGEGDTQYF.

This chain connects TRBV27 to TRBJ2-5, with 7 bases that match TRBD1. The CDR3 loop spans 16 amino acids. Trimming at V came to 2 bases and at J to 3 bases, leaving 9 bases not matched to a gene. Germline V gene data show CDR1 as MNHEY and CDR2 as SMNVEV (reference sequence). The CDR3 coding sequence is TGTGCCAGCAGTTTAATGGGTTTCGGGACAGAAGAGACCCAGTACTTC. This gives the protein CASSLMGFGTEETQYF.

The gene calls are TRBV11-2 and TRBJ2-7, with 8 bases matching TRBD1. Germline assignment: CDR1 SGHAT and CDR2 FQNNGV. The CDR3 runs to 15 residues. V trimming: 2 bases; J trimming: 2 bases; junction bases outside the gene matches: 5. The DNA of the CDR3 is TGTGCCAGCAGCTTACCCACAGGGGGACCCTACGAGCAGTACTTC. Its translation is CASSLPTGGPYEQYF.

This clone was picked up one time. The V gene is TRBV30, the J gene TRBJ1-5; TRBD1 is a possible D gene (6 bases). Looked up from germline, CDR1 is GTSNPN and CDR2 is SVGIG (reference sequence). This CDR3 has 15 residues. V lost 0 bases and J 1 base, leaving 10 bases between the germline ends. The CDR3 loop is CAWSVGGGSNQPQHF. As DNA, the CDR3 is TGTGCCTGGAGTGTAGGGGGGGGAAGCAATCAGCCCCAGCATTTT.

A few counts support this clone. The rearrangement links TRBV10-3 to TRBJ1-1; D is undetermined. Deletions cut 1 base from V and 1 base from J, with 7 bases between. The germline gives CDR1 ENHRY, CDR2 SYGVKD. The CDR3 length is 14 residues. The CDR3 nucleotides are TGTGCCATCAGTGAGTTAGCGGGGAACACTGAAGCTTTCTTT. This sequence encodes CAISELAGNTEAFF.

The chain recombines TRBV12-2 with TRBJ2-1; TRBD1 reflects the table's D call only, with no check against the DNA. TRBV12-2 is shown as a pseudogene. This CDR3 region has 14 residues. The CDR3 DNA reads TGTGCAAGTGCAGGGACAGGGGCCGACGGTGAGCAGTTCTTC. Its protein is CASAGTGADGEQFF.

This rearrangement joins TRBV5-1 to TRBJ2-1; 7 nucleotides agree with TRBD2. Trimming at V came to 0 bases and at J to 8 bases, leaving 11 bases not matched to a gene. Germline-derived CDR1 and CDR2 are SGHRS and YFSETQ. The CDR3 has 16 residues. CDR3 in amino acids: CASSLEPGLPLDEQFF. For the CDR3, the DNA is TGCGCCAGCAGCTTGGAACCGGGACTACCTTTGGATGAGCAGTTCTTC.

The J gene is TRBJ1-1, the V gene TRBV14, with 7 positions matching TRBD1. The length of the CDR3 is 13 residues. Germline CDR1 reads SGHDN; CDR2 reads FVKESK. J gave up 8 bases and V 4 bases, and 7 bases lay outside the gene matches. The CDR3 reads CASSRHPTGEAFF. The CDR3 DNA is TGTGCCAGCAGCCGGCACCCGACAGGGGAAGCTTTCTTT.

The genes are TRBV11-2 and TRBJ1-5, with 7 bases that match TRBD1. The CDR3 runs 15 residues. V lost 5 bases and J lost 3; bases outside the gene matches: 7. CDR1 is SGHAT and CDR2 is FQNNGV in the germline V gene. CDR3 amino acids: CASSLTTGPNQPQHF. CDR3 in DNA: TGTGCCAGCAGCCTTACGACAGGGCCCAATCAGCCCCAGCATTTT.

The chain combines TRBV30 with TRBJ1-5; a possible D gene is TRBD1 (5 bases). V was cut by 0 bases and J by 1 base, with 13 bases left in between. This CDR3 has 16 amino acids. Germline V lookup: CDR1 GTSNPN, CDR2 SVGIG (reference sequence). CDR3 DNA: TGTGCCTGGAGTGTATGGAGGGGCGGAAGCAATCAGCCCCAGCATTTT. It is translated as CAWSVWRGGSNQPQHF.

The rearrangement links TRBV30 to TRBJ2-7; 10 bases are shared with TRBD2. Germline V gives CDR1 GTSNPN, CDR2 SVGIG (reference sequence). V was clipped by 3 bases and J by 7 bases; unmatched bases: 6. The CDR3 runs to 13 residues. The CDR3 reads CAWSGSGRGEQYF. CDR3 nucleotides: TGTGCCTGGAGCGGCAGCGGGAGGGGAGAGCAGTACTTC.

The chain employs TRBV19 and TRBJ1-3; D is uncertain. CDR1 and CDR2 (germline): LNHDA, SQIVND (reference sequence). The V and J ends lost 7 bases and 7 bases respectively, with 17 bases between them. CDR3 length equals 14 residues. The CDR3 here is CASNGRPSRNTIYF. Here the CDR3 DNA reads TGTGCCAGTAACGGCAGGCCAAGTCGGAACACCATATATTTT.

The chain joins TRBV7-2 to TRBJ2-1, with TRBD1 matching 7 bases. The CDR3 runs to 15 residues. In germline, CDR1 is SGHTA, CDR2 FQGNSA. Germline trimming cut 3 bases from V and 8 bases from J; bases unmatched to any gene: 10. CDR3 nucleotide sequence: TGTGCCAGCAGCTTGACAGGGAATTACGTCGATGAGCAGTTCTTC. Its translation: CASSLTGNYVDEQFF.

V is TRBV30 and J is TRBJ1-2; TRBD1 matches 8 bases. Germline-derived CDR1 and CDR2 are GTSNPN and SVGIG (reference sequence). The CDR3 runs 14 residues. The trim removed 2 bases at V and 2 bases at J, leaving 4 bases unmatched. Written as DNA, the CDR3 is TGTGCCTGGAGTCCTAGACAGGGGAACTATGGCTACACCTTC. This codes for CAWSPRQGNYGYTF.

This chain connects TRBV12-3 or TRBV12-4 to TRBJ1-2, with TRBD1 matching 10 bases. The V and J ends lost 5 bases and 6 bases, in that order; junction bases with no gene match: 3. The CDR3 is made up of 13 amino acids. The CDR3 here is CASSGQGVNGYTF. For the CDR3, the DNA is TGTGCCAGCAGTGGACAGGGGGTAAATGGCTACACCTTC.

This rearrangement joins TRBV30 to TRBJ1-6; TRBD1 agrees at 8 bases. The CDR3 sequence is 14 residues long. The V gene end was trimmed by 3 bases and the J gene end by 10 bases; junction bases not matched to a gene: 8. CDR1 is GTSNPN, CDR2 SVGIG, per germline (reference sequence). The CDR3 DNA is TGTGCCTGGAGACGTACAGGGGGTGCGTCACCCCTCCACTTT. It specifies CAWRRTGGASPLHF. The variable domain in full, with the rest retrieved from reference TRBV30 and TRBJ1-6, is SQTIHQWPATLVQPVGSPLSLECTVEGTSNPNLYWYRQAAGRGLQLLFYSVGIGQISSEVPQNLSASRPQDRQFILSSKKLLLSDSGFYLCAWRRTGGASPLHFGNGTRLTVT.

V gene TRBV15 combines with J gene TRBJ2-3; D perhaps matches TRBD2 (6 bases). Germline CDR1 is LNHNV and CDR2 is YYDKDF (reference sequence). V was trimmed by 0 bases and J by 1 base, leaving 20 bases between them. CDR3 size: 19 residues. The CDR3 nucleotides read TGTGCCACCAGCAGAGATGGGTGGGTGGAGACTAGGGGCACAGATACGCAGTATTTT. Translated: CATSRDGWVETRGTDTQYF. Complete variable domain (other parts from reference TRBV15 and TRBJ2-3): DAMVIQNPRYQVTQFGKPVTLSCSQTLNHNVMYWYQQKSSQAPKLLFHYYDKDFNNEADTPDNFQSRRPNTSFCFLDIRSPGLGDTAMYLCATSRDGWVETRGTDTQYFGPGTRLTVL.

This chain joins TRBV27 and TRBJ2-7; 10 bases agree with TRBD1. The CDR3 is 15 amino acids. The V and J ends lost 5 bases and 2 bases, in that order; junction bases with no gene match: 6. The germline gives CDR1 MNHEY, CDR2 SMNVEV (reference sequence). CDR3 coding DNA: TGTGCCAGCAGTCTATGGACAGGGGGGCCCTACGAGCAGTACTTC. Translation gives CASSLWTGGPYEQYF.